The T cell receptor (beta chain) under discussion was sequenced for a study of blood T cell repertoires in COVID-19. The table came from immunoSEQ multiplex PCR; TCRdb's copy has only in-frame clones and leaves some out. The sample includes hundreds of thousands of clones, 85% of them seen just once. This sequence was found in a middle-aged man with COVID-19, enrolled during active disease. The sequenced sample consisted of peripheral blood.

CDR3 sequence: CASSPESVRGSQRPQHF. The CDR3 region has the DNA TGTGCCAGCTCACCAGAGTCTGTCAGGGGGAGCCAACGGCCCCAGCATTTT. The chain uses TRBV18 and TRBJ1-5, with 7 bases matching TRBD1. Germline values: CDR1 KGHSH, CDR2 LQKENI. The CDR3 length is 17 residues. V was pared by 2 bases and J by 9 bases, with 16 bases of the junction left unmatched. Based on the CDR3 plus reference TRBV18 and TRBJ1-5, the full variable domain is NAGVMQNPRHLVRRRGQEARLRCSPMKGHSHVYWYRQLPEEGLKFMVYLQKENIIDESGMPKERFSAEFPKEGPSILRIQQVVRGDSAAYFCASSPESVRGSQRPQHFGDGTRLSIL.